This TCR beta chain was sequenced for a study of shared clonotypes between healthy human individuals. Study-wide background: Per donor, CD8 memory used one plate, CD8 naive used two, CD4 memory used three and CD4 naive used three.

This CDR3 has 16 residues. Per the germline V gene, CDR1 is SGHTA and CDR2 is FQGTGA. V was pared by 4 bases and J by 5 bases, with 7 bases of the junction left unmatched. The assay was immunoSEQ multiplex PCR, and TCRdb's table has in-frame clones only and misses some. The profile covers around 2.5 million clones, with approximately 94% appearing a single time and 0.36% taken by the ten largest. Study-level points and caveats: Relative to their counterparts shared across all four donors, non-shared clonotypes exhibited diminished generation probabilities. A limitation of the genetic and exposure-history diversity represented arose from few donors. Only blood underwent sampling, and tissue repertoires likely differ.

On this clone: What it binds is unknown.

Specimen: naive CD4+ T cells from PBMCs. The subset denotes: CD45RA+ positively selected. The receptor comes from a man between 18 and 35 years old in good health. Some clones in this sample may be carry-over from other donors' samples. The gene calls are TRBV7-3 and TRBJ2-1; 11 bases are shared with TRBD2. CDR3 sequence (DNA): TGTGCCAGCAGCTGGGCTAGCGGGAGGCCCAACAATGAGCAGTTCTTC. Translating gives CASSWASGRPNNEQFF.